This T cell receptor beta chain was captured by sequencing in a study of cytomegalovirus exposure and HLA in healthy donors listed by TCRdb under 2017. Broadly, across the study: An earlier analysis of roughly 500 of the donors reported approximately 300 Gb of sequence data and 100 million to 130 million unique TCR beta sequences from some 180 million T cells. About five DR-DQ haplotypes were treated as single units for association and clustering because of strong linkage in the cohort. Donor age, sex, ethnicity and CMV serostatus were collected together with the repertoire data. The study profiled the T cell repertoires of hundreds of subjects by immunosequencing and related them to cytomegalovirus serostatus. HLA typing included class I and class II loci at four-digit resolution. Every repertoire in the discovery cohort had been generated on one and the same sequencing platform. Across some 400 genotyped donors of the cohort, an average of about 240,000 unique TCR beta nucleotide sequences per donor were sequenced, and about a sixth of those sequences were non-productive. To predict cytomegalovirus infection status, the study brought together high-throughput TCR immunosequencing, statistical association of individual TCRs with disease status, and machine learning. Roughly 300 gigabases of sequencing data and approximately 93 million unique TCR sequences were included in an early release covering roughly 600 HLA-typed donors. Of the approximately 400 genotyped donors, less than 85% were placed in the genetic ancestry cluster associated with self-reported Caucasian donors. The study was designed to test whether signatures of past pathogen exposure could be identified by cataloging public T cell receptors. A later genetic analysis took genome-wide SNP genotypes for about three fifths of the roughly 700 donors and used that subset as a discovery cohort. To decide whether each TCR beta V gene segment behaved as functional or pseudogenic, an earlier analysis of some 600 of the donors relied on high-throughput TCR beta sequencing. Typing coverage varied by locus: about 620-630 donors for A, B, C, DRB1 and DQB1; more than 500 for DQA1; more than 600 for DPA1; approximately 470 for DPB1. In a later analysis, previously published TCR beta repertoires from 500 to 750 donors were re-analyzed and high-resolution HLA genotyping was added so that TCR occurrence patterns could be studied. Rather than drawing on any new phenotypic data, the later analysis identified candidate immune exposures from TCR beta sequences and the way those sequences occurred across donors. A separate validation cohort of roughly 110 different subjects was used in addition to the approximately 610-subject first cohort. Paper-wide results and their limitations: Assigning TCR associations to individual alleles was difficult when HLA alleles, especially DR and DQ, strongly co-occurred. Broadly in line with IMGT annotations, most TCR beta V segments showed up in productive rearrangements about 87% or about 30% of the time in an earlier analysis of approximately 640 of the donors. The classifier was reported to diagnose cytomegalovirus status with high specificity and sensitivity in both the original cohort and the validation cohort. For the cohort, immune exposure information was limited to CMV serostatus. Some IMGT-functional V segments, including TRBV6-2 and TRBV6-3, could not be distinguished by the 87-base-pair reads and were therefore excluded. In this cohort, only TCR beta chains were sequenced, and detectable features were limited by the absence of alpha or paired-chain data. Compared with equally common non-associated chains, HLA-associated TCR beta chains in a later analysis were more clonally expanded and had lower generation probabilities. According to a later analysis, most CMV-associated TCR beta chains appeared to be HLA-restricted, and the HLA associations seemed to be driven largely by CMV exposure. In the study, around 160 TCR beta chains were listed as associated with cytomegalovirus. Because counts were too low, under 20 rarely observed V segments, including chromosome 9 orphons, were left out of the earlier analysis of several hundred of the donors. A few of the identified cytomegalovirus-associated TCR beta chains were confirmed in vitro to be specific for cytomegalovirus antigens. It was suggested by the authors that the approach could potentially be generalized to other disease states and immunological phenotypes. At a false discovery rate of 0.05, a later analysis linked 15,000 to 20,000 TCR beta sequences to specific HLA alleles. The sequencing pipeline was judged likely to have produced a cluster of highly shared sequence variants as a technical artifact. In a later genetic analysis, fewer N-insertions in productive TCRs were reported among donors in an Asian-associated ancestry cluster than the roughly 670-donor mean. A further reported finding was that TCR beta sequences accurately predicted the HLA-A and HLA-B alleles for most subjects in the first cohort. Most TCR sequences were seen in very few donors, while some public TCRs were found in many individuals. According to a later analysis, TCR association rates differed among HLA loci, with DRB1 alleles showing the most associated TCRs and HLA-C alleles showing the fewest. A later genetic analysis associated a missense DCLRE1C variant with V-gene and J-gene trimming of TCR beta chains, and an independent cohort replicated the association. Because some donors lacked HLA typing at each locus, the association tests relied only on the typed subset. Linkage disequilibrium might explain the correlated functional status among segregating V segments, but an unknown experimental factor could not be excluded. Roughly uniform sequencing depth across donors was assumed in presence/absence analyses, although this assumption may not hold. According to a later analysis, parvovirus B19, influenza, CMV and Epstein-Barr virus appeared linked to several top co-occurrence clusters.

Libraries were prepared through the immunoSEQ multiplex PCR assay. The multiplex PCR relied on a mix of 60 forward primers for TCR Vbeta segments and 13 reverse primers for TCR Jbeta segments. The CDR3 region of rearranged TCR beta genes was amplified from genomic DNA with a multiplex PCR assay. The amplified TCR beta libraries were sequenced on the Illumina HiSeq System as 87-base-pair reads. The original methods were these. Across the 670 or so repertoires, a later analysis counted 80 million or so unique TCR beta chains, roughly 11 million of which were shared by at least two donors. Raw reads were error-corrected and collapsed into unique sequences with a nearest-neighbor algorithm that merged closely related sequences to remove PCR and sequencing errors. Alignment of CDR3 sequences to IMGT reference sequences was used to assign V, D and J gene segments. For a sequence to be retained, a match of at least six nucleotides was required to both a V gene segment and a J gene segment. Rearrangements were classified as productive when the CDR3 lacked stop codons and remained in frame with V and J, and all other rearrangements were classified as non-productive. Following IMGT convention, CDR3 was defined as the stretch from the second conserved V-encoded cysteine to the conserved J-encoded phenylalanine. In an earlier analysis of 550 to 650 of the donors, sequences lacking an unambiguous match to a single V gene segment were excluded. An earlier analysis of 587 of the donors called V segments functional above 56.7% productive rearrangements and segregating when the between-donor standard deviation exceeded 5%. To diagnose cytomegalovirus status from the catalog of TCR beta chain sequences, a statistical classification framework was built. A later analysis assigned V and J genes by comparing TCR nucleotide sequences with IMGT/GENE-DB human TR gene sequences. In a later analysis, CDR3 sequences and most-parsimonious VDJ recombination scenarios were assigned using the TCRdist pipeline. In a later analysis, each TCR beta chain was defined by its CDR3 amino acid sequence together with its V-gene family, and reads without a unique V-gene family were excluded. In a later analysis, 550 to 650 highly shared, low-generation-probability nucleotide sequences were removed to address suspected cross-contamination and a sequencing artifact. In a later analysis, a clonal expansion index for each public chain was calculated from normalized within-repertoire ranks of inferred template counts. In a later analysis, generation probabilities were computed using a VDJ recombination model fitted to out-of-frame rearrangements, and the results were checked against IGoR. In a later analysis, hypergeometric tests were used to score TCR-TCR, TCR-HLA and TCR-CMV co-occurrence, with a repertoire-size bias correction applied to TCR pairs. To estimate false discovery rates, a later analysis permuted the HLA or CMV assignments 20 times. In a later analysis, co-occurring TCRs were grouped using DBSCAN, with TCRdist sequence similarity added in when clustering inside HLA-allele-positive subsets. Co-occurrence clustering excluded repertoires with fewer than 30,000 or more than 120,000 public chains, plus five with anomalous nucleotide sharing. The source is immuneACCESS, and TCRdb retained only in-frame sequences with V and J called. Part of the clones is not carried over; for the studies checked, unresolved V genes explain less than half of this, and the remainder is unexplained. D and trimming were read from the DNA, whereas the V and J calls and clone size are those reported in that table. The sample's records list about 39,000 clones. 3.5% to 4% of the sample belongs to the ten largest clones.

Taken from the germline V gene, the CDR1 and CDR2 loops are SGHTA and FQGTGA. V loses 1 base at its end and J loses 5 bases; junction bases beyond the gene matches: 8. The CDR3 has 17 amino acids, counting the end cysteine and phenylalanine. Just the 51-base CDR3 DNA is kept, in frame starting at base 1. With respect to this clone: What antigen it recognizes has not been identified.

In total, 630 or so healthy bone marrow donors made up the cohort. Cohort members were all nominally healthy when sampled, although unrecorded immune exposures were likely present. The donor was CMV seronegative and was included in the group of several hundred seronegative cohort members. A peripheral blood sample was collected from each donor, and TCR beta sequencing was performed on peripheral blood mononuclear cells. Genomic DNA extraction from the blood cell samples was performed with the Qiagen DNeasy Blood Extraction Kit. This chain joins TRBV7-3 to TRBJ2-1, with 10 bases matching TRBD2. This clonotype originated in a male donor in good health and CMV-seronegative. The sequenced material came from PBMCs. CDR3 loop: CASSLRVQRGGNNEQFF. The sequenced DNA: TGTGCCAGCAGCTTAAGGGTCCAGCGGGGGGGGAACAATGAGCAGTTCTTC.